This paragraph reports one TCR beta chain. Its antigen is not yet known. No base quality information exists; no much larger clone differs at one position. Each collaborating institution followed its own protocols to collect whole blood in K2EDTA tubes. For TCRbeta analysis, collaborators shipped samples in one of three forms: frozen whole blood, isolated PBMCs, or DNA extracted from either of those sample types. The immunoSEQ Assay, a bias-controlled multiplex PCR, was used to amplify TCRbeta CDR3 regions from genomic DNA. On the authors' methods: The number of nucleated cells in each sample was estimated by amplification of reference gene primers within the assay. Sequence reads were collapsed and filtered to measure the absolute abundance of every unique TCRbeta CDR3 rearrangement. Productive Simpson clonality was computed per sample as the square root of Simpson's diversity index over productive rearrangements. Drawn from immuneACCESS, this table holds only the in-frame rearrangements with V and J called that TCRdb kept. Clones are partly lost; checked studies trace under half to an unresolved V gene and leave the rest unexplained. V and J calls and clone size are given by that table; D and trimming were obtained from the DNA. The sample table records some 180,000 clones; less than 90% of these occur just once. The top ten clonotypes cover about 20% of the sample.

The sample belongs to a study of blood T cell repertoires in COVID-19 (dated by TCRdb to the early 2020s). With respect to the entire study: Samples covering the acute and convalescent phases of COVID-19 were provided by collaborators in the United States, Italy and Spain. Subjects who had been exposed to COVID-19, were actively infected with it, or had recovered from it provided the deeply sampled blood TCRbeta repertoires that made up the dataset. The sample metadata nearly always contained a de-identified subject ID, COVID-19 status, age in years and sex. The repertoires were made available in a free public database intended to serve as a resource for research on the immune response to SARS-CoV-2. The prospective study material was composed of cDNA or gDNA derived from T cells, B-cell-depleted T cells, or PBMCs. HLA class I and class II types, where available, came from metadata supplied by the sample provider rather than from assay-based typing. The samples were drawn from two sources: the first 160 participants of the ongoing ImmuneRACE study, and 950 to 1,500 subjects contributed by 6 global collaborators.

The research as a whole found: The amount of clinical and demographic metadata varied by source and participant and was provided uncurated.

From its cysteine to its phenylalanine, the CDR3 spans 14 amino acids. Left in the record is the CDR3 DNA by itself, 42 bases read in frame from the first base. The V and J ends are trimmed by 2 bases and 4 bases, leaving 13 bases between them. From a lookup of the germline V gene, CDR1 and CDR2 are SGHDT and YYEEEE. The TCR comes from a man in his 70s with active or convalescent COVID-19. The chain is encoded by TRBV5-6 joined to TRBJ2-7, and the D gene may be TRBD1, 6 bases matching. The sample comprised peripheral blood. At the DNA level, the sequence is TGTGCCAGCAGCTTTTGGCAGGGGATGTACGAGCAGTACTTC. Its translation is CASSFWQGMYEQYF.